This T cell receptor (beta chain) was sequenced for a study of cytomegalovirus exposure and HLA in healthy donors. 13 Jbeta primers and 60 Vbeta primers were used for the PCR. The assay was immunoSEQ multiplex PCR, and TCRdb's table has in-frame clones only and misses some. The profile shows 180,000 or so clones, about 80% of them singletons. This CDR3 has 11 amino acids. The germline V gene encodes CDR1 MDHEN and CDR2 SYDVKM. As regards this clone: One junction end does not reproduce the germline sequence, and a read error may be involved. Distinct nucleotide sequences in the sample also encode this CDR3.

V gene TRBV28 combines with J gene TRBJ1-2; no reliable D call. Material for sequencing was PBMCs. The sequence was collected from a woman aged 45-65 years in good health and CMV-seronegative. The CDR3 region has the DNA TGCGCCAGCAGTGCCAGCTATGGCTACACCTTC. Translating gives CASSASYGYTF.